This T cell receptor beta chain came from a study of identical twins. Germline loops: CDR1 MNHNY, CDR2 SVGAGI (reference sequence). This CDR3 spans 8 amino acids. V gave up 11 bases and J gave up 7 bases, with 5 bases separating them. TCRdb analysed the 5' RACE reads with MiXCR anew, one entry per CDR3 protein. Of fewer than 900,000 distinct CDR3 sequences in the sample, 15% to 20% were seen once. This same sample was also part of a study on T cells expressing NK-cell markers.

The chain recombines TRBV6-6 with TRBJ1-2; no clear D gene. Sequencing used PBMCs. This TCR was recovered from a woman aged 18 to 35 in good health. This CDR3 reads CAASGYTF. Here the CDR3 DNA reads TGTGCCGCGAGTGGCTACACCTTC.